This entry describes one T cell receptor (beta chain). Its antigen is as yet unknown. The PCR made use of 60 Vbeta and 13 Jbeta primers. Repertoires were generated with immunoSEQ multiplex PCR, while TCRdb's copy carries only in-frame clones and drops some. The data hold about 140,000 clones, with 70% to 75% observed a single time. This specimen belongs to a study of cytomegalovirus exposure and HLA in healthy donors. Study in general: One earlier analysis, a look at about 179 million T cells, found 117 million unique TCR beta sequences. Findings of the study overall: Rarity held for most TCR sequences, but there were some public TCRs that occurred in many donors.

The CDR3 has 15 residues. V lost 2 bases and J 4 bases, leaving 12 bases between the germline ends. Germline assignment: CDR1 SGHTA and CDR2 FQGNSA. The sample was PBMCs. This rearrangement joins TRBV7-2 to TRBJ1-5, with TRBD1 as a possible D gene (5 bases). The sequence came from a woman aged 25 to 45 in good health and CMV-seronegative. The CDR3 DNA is TGTGCCAGCAGCTTAAGGGTAGGGGTTAATCAGCCCCAGCATTTT. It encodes CASSLRVGVNQPQHF.